These 24 T cell receptor beta chains were all obtained from the same sample, sequenced in a study of CD8+ T cells in alopecia areata. TCR sequencing used cDNA made by reverse transcription of extracted RNA. Assay: immunoSEQ multiplex PCR; the TCRdb copy retains only in-frame clones and omits some. The repertoire holds just over 150,000 clones, with around half as singletons. The sequencing used CD8+ T cells sorted from blood, collected at week 0. The receptors shown here come from a human donor with alopecia areata.

The gene calls are TRBV30 and TRBJ2-1; 13 positions agree with TRBD2. Germline CDR1 and CDR2: GTSNPN and SVGIG (reference sequence). V lost 0 bases and J lost 5; bases outside the gene matches: 4. The CDR3 has 16 amino acids. The CDR3 is CAWSVGTSGVNNEQFF. In DNA form, the CDR3 reads TGTGCCTGGAGTGTCGGGACTAGCGGGGTAAACAATGAGCAGTTCTTC.

This chain connects TRBV29-1 to TRBJ2-7; D is unresolved. The CDR3 spans 13 residues. V was trimmed by 4 bases and J by 3 bases, leaving 13 bases between them. The germline V gene encodes CDR1 SQVTM and CDR2 ANQGSEA. The CDR3 spells CSVAKDSNYEQYF. CDR3 in DNA: TGCAGCGTTGCGAAAGACTCCAACTACGAGCAGTACTTC.

The V gene is TRBV29-1, the J gene TRBJ1-1; 9 bases match TRBD1. Per germline, CDR1 SQVTM and CDR2 ANQGSEA. The CDR3 contains 12 residues. The V segment lost 6 bases and the J segment 6 bases; nucleotides outside the gene matches: 5. The CDR3: CSVGQGGPEAFF. In DNA form, the CDR3 reads TGCAGCGTGGGACAGGGAGGGCCTGAAGCTTTCTTT.

Details on this clone: Other DNA sequences from this sample encode an identical CDR3 as well. The V call is TRBV7-9, the J call TRBJ1-5; D is uncertain. V shed 0 bases and J shed 4 bases, with 4 bases lying between them. Germline-derived CDR1 and CDR2 are SEHNR and FQNEAQ (reference sequence). The CDR3 runs 13 residues. The CDR3 DNA is TGTGCCAGCAGCTTAGCTGCAAATCAGCCCCAGCATTTT. This sequence encodes CASSLAANQPQHF.

The J gene is TRBJ1-1, the V gene TRBV7-2; a weak D match, TRBD1 (5 bases). V lost 8 bases, J lost 4 bases, and 14 bases lay in between. CDR1 SGHTA and CDR2 FQGNSA come from the germline V gene. The CDR3 extends over 13 amino acids. CDR3 in amino acids: CASLWGVGTEAFF. DNA for the CDR3: TGTGCCAGCCTCTGGGGGGTAGGCACTGAAGCTTTCTTT. The full variable domain, its missing parts supplied by reference TRBV7-2 and TRBJ1-1, is GAGVSQSPSNKVTEKGKDVELRCDPISGHTALYWYRQSLGQGLEFLIYFQGNSAPDKSGLPSDRFSAERTGGSVSTLTIQRTQQEDSAVYLCASLWGVGTEAFFGQGTRLTVV.

V is TRBV29-1 and J is TRBJ1-2, with 9 bases fitting TRBD1. The CDR3 totals 15 residues. V lost 3 bases, J lost 1 base, and 6 bases stayed unmatched. The germline CDR1 and CDR2 sequences are SQVTM and ANQGSEA. DNA for the CDR3: TGCAGCGTTGAGTACCGGGACAGGGTTAACTATGGCTACACCTTC. This sequence encodes CSVEYRDRVNYGYTF. Full variable domain (rest looked up from reference TRBV29-1 and TRBJ1-2): SAVISQKPSRDICQRGTSLTIQCQVDSQVTMMFWYRQQPGQSLTLIATANQGSEATYESGFVIDKFPISRPNLTFSTLTVSNMSPEDSSIYLCSVEYRDRVNYGYTFGSGTRLTVV.

The chain couples TRBV28 to TRBJ2-3, with TRBD1 matching over 8 bases. Germline V CDR1 and CDR2: MDHEN, SYDVKM. The junction had 3 bases not matched to a gene; V was cut back by 6 bases and J by 4 bases. CDR3 size: 13 residues. The CDR3 loop is CASSAGGADTQYF. In DNA form, the CDR3 reads TGTGCCAGCAGCGCAGGGGGCGCAGATACGCAGTATTTT.

The V gene is TRBV12-5, the J gene TRBJ1-1, with D hard to call. CDR1 LGHNT and CDR2 FRNRAP come from the germline V gene. Deletions cut 5 bases from V and 0 bases from J, with 10 bases between. CDR3 length equals 14 residues. In DNA form, the CDR3 reads TGTGCTAGTGGTCAAAGCTCGCTGAACACTGAAGCTTTCTTT. Its protein is CASGQSSLNTEAFF.

This rearrangement joins TRBV30 to TRBJ2-1; 8 nucleotides line up with TRBD2. The germline V gene encodes CDR1 GTSNPN and CDR2 SVGIG (reference sequence). The CDR3 loop spans 14 amino acids. The V segment lost 4 bases and the J segment 2 bases; nucleotides outside the gene matches: 4. The CDR3 reads CAWTLSGAYNEQFF. In nucleotides, the CDR3 is TGTGCCTGGACGCTTAGCGGGGCCTACAATGAGCAGTTCTTC.

This sequence joins TRBV9 and TRBJ2-3, with TRBD1 identical over 8 bases. The germline V gene encodes CDR1 SGDLS and CDR2 YYNGEE. After removal of 7 bases from V and 2 bases from J, the junction contained 3 bases not matched to a gene. The CDR3 spans 13 residues. The CDR3 bases are TGTGCCAGCGGGGACAGGACCACAGATACGCAGTATTTT. Translating it yields CASGDRTTDTQYF.

This sequence joins TRBV7-3 and TRBJ2-1, with TRBD2 as a possible D gene (5 bases). This CDR3 has 15 amino acids. CDR1 and CDR2 from the germline V gene are SGHTA and FQGTGA. V was trimmed by 5 bases and J by 9 bases, leaving 20 bases between them. CDR3 loop: CASSVGERNVGEQFF. CDR3 nucleotides: TGTGCCAGCAGCGTCGGGGAAAGGAACGTAGGTGAGCAGTTCTTC.

This chain links TRBV11-2 with TRBJ1-6, with D possibly matching TRBD1 (6 bases). Germline CDR1 is SGHAT and CDR2 is FQNNGV. The CDR3 contains 16 residues. V was trimmed by 5 bases and J by 8 bases, leaving 19 bases between them. CDR3 bases: TGTGCCAGCAGCCCTCGACCCGTAGGGGGAGATTCACCCCTCCACTTT. Its protein is CASSPRPVGGDSPLHF.

This clone was seen only a few times. The V gene is TRBV4-1, the J gene TRBJ1-2; D possibly corresponds to TRBD1 (5 bases). V shed 1 base and J shed 5 bases, with 8 bases lying between them. The CDR3 spans 13 residues. Germline assignment: CDR1 MGHRA and CDR2 YSYEKL. The CDR3 loop is CASSQGGDYGYTF. The CDR3 DNA sequence: TGCGCCAGCAGCCAAGGGGGCGATTATGGCTACACCTTC.

The chain recombines TRBV25-1 with TRBJ2-6, with 10 bases that match TRBD1. The CDR3 loop spans 17 amino acids. J gave up 0 bases and V 6 bases, and 5 bases lay outside the gene matches. CDR1 and CDR2 from the germline V gene are MGHDK and SYGVNS. DNA for the CDR3: TGTGCCAGCAGCGGGACAGGGGAGGGCTCTGGGGCCAACGTCCTGACTTTC. It yields the protein CASSGTGEGSGANVLTF.

There are a few counts of this clone. The chain couples TRBV19 to TRBJ1-2; 9 bases match TRBD1. V was pared by 10 bases and J by 2 bases, with 5 bases of the junction left unmatched. This CDR3 is built from 13 residues. The germline V gene has CDR1 LNHDA and CDR2 SQIVND (reference sequence). CDR3 nucleotides: TGTGCCACCCGGGACAGGGCGAACTATGGCTACACCTTC. This encodes CATRDRANYGYTF.

The genes are TRBV5-6 and TRBJ1-1, with 7 bases that match TRBD1. CDR3 length: 15 residues. V trimming: 4 bases; J trimming: 1 base; junction bases outside the gene matches: 7. Germline loops: CDR1 SGHDT, CDR2 YYEEEE. The CDR3 DNA is TGTGCCAGCAGCACCGGAACAGGGGCGAACACTGAAGCTTTCTTT. Amino acids: CASSTGTGANTEAFF.

This clone was recorded a few times. The rearrangement links TRBV29-1 to TRBJ2-3; possible D gene TRBD2, 5 bases. Germline V gene sequence: CDR1 SQVTM, CDR2 ANQGSEA. With 7 bases removed from V and 10 bases from J, the gap between germline ends came to 12 bases. The CDR3 sequence is 10 residues long. The CDR3 protein is CSATDYAQYF. The DNA of the CDR3 is TGCAGCGCAACAGACTATGCGCAGTATTTT.

This sequence joins TRBV6-5 and TRBJ1-6; no clear D. The CDR3 totals 12 residues. Trimming removed 7 bases at V and 7 bases at J, with 8 bases between. Germline V lookup: CDR1 MNHEY, CDR2 SVGAGI. CDR3 in amino acids: CASMDGNSPLHF. CDR3 in DNA: TGTGCCAGCATGGACGGGAATTCACCCCTCCACTTT.

The chain uses TRBV19 and TRBJ2-7, with D perhaps being TRBD1 or TRBD2 (5 bases each). The V and J ends lost 6 bases and 2 bases respectively, with 14 bases between them. Looked up from germline, CDR1 is LNHDA and CDR2 is SQIVND (reference sequence). CDR3 size: 14 residues. The chain's CDR3 is CASSPGLGAYEQYF. The CDR3 DNA sequence: TGTGCCAGTAGCCCGGGGCTCGGGGCCTACGAGCAGTACTTC.

This clone has more than one count but fewer than ten. This chain joins TRBV4-3 and TRBJ2-3; TRBD2 matches 9 bases. V dropped 0 bases and J dropped 1; count of bases not matched to a gene: 5. Germline V gives CDR1 LGHNA, CDR2 YSLEER. The CDR3 consists of 17 residues. DNA of the CDR3: TGCGCCAGCAGCCAAGACTCAGCGGGGGGAGGCACAGATACGCAGTATTTT. It translates to CASSQDSAGGGTDTQYF.

The V and J genes are TRBV2 and TRBJ2-7; the match to TRBD1 covers 7 bases. Germline loops: CDR1 SNHLY, CDR2 FYNNEI. The CDR3 has 15 residues. J lost 4 bases, V lost 4 bases, and 10 bases had no gene match. CDR3 protein: CASSAVFDREYEQYF. For the CDR3, the DNA is TGTGCCAGCAGTGCTGTCTTCGACAGGGAGTACGAGCAGTACTTC.

The rearrangement links TRBV9 to TRBJ1-5, with TRBD1 matching 8 bases. V shed 4 bases, J shed 4 bases, and the junction held 7 bases outside the gene matches. This CDR3 region has 15 residues. Per the germline V gene, CDR1 is SGDLS and CDR2 is YYNGEE. Here the CDR3 DNA reads TGTGCCAGCAGCTTCACGGACAGGGTAAATCAGCCCCAGCATTTT. Protein: CASSFTDRVNQPQHF.

The chain joins TRBV30 to TRBJ1-1; D not resolved. CDR1 and CDR2 (germline): GTSNPN, SVGIG (reference sequence). CDR3 length equals 15 residues. V was shortened by 0 bases and J by 2 bases, with 13 bases between the two germline ends. The CDR3 loop reads CAWSVGVRSNTEAFF. The CDR3 nucleotides read TGTGCCTGGAGTGTGGGTGTAAGGTCCAACACTGAAGCTTTCTTT.

J is TRBJ2-7 and V is TRBV4-3, with TRBD2 matching 8 bases. Germline V CDR1 and CDR2: LGHNA, YSLEER. This CDR3 has 14 amino acids. The V gene end was trimmed by 3 bases and the J gene end by 2 bases; junction bases not matched to a gene: 3. The CDR3 DNA reads TGCGCCAGCAGCCAGGAGCGGGGGCCCTACGAGCAGTACTTC. This translates into CASSQERGPYEQYF.